This entry describes one T cell receptor beta chain. This clonotype has ten or more counts. No cognate antigen has been identified for it. Per-base quality was not reported, and no clone a single base away is much larger than it. The data are from a study of human T cells and chemical hapten exposure (dated by TCRdb to about 2021). Background on the whole study: For sensitization, 2% DPC in acetone was applied to a 2 cm by 2 cm area of upper inner arm skin. Throughout the study period of around 24 weeks, patients also received therapeutic DPC doses to the scalp every week. Patch testing was performed on the upper back with Finn chambers containing 0.01% DPC, and the patch tests were scored after 6 days according to International Contact Dermatitis Research Group standards. The mostly female patient cohort included alopecia areata with under or over 50% scalp involvement, alopecia totalis and alopecia universalis. Libraries were pooled for sequencing, and per-sample TCR yields varied mainly because of small differences in library volumes within the pool. The study tracked peripheral blood TCR repertoire changes in vivo during primary and secondary sensitization to the hapten diphenylcyclopropenone (DPC) in alopecia patients. Blood samples were taken from patients before sensitization (week 0) and then at 2, 6 and about 24 weeks after DPC sensitization. Under 30 alopecia patients gave blood for TCR sequencing at one to four time points (pre-sensitization, 2, 6 and 24 weeks).

Looking up the germline V gene yields CDR1 SQVTM and CDR2 ANQGSEA. V and J are truncated by 6 bases and 6 bases respectively, leaving an intervening sequence of 7 bases. Spanning cysteine to phenylalanine, the CDR3 consists of 10 amino acids. Just the 30-base CDR3 DNA is kept, in frame starting at base 1. Libraries were prepared through RACE. The listed sequencing device is NextSeq 500. During library preparation, unique molecular identifiers were attached to individual cDNA molecules so that TCRs could be counted in a quantitative, reproducible way. For every blood RNA sample, sequencing covered both the TCR alpha and TCR beta chains. As for the authors' bioinformatics: A median of about 89,000 TCRs per sample was observed, with a range of 23,224 to 690,600. The Decombinator software suite was used to annotate V, J and CDR3 in the TCR reads. For PS versus PT1 abundance plots, all samples were subsampled to the same number of TCRs (28,000). Expanded TCRs were defined as absent before sensitization and observed at least eight times at the 2-week time point. TCRdb reran the public reads through fastp at Q25 and MiXCR, keeping productive beta chains. Each entry merges the rows of one CDR3 protein and shows their most common DNA and genes. These V and J calls originate from TCRdb's pipeline instead of the authors' own analysis. The sample table shows roughly 45,000 distinct CDR3 sequences, and around 9.3% are seen once. The ten largest clones take up just under 4.5% of the sample.

Here is what the overall study found, with its caveats: Compared with pre-sensitization or healthy control sets, expanded TCRs formed significantly more large CDR3 similarity clusters, which is consistent with antigen-driven responses. Patch test score was positively correlated with the number of PT1 expanded TCRs, with significance at thresholds 8, 16 and 32 but not at 4. DPC sensitization did not change the number of TCRs with a frequency above 1 in 1000, and there was no evidence of changes in global repertoire structure. Because every patient had alopecia, a presumed autoimmune disease, the patients' immune response might differ from that of healthy individuals. After repeated subsampling, the strength of the expansion versus patch-test correlation and the threshold at which it became significant changed.

The sample's time point label, decoded: patch test 1, 2 weeks after DPC sensitization. The meaning of the sample's treatment or condition label: therapeutic diphenylcyclopropenone sensitization with weekly scalp DPC. At each patch-test visit, blood was drawn before the patch test was applied. Patients were eligible if aged 18 to 70, diagnosed with alopecia and judged suitable for DPC therapy, and pregnant patients were excluded. Total RNA was extracted from unfractionated whole blood collected in Tempus Blood RNA tubes. The origin of this receptor is a woman aged 45 to 65 with alopecia areata. Some clones in this sample may be carry-over from other donors' samples. Specimen: whole blood, collected in connection with sensitization to the hapten diphenylcyclopropenone (DPC). The rearrangement combines TRBV29-1 with TRBJ2-3, with an unclear D gene assignment. CDR3 reads: CSVPGDTQYF. The DNA sequence is TGCAGCGTCCCAGGTGATACGCAGTATTTT.